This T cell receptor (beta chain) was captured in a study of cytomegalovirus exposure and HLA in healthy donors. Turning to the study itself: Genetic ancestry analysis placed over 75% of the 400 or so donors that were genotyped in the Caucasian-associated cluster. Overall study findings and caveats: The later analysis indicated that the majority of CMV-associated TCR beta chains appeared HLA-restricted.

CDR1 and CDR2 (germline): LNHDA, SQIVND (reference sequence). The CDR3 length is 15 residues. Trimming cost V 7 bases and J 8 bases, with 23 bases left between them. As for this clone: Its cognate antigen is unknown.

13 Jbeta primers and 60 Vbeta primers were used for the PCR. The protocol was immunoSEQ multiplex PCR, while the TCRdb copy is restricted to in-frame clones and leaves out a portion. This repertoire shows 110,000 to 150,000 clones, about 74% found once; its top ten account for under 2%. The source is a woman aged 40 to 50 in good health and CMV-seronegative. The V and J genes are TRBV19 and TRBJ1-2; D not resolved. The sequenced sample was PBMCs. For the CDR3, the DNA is TGTGCCAGTACCTACTCAACACGGGGAATAGGAGGCTACACCTTC. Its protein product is CASTYSTRGIGGYTF.